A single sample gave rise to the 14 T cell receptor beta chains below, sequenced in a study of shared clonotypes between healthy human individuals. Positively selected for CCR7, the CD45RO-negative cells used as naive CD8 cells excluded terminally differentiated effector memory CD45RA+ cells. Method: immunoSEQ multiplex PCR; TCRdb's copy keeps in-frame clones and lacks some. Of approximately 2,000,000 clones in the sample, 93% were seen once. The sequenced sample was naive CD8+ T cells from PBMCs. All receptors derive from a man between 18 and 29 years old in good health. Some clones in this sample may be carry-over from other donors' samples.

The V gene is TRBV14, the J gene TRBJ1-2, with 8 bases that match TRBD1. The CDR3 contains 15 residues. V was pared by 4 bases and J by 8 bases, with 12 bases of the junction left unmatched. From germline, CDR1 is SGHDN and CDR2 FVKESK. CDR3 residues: CASSLIPLTGAGYTF. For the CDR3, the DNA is TGTGCCAGCAGCCTTATCCCACTGACAGGGGCCGGCTACACCTTC.

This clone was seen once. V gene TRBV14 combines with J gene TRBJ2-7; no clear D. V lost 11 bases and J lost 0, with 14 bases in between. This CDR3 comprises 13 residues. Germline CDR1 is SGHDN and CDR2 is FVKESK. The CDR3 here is CASNRKSSYEQYF. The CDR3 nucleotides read TGTGCCTCCAACAGAAAGAGCTCCTACGAGCAGTACTTC.

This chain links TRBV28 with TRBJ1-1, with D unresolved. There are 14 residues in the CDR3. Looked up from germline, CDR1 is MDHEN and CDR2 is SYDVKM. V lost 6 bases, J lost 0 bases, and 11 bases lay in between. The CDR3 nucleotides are TGTGCCAGCAGGTCGCTGGAGGTGAACACTGAAGCTTTCTTT. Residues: CASRSLEVNTEAFF.

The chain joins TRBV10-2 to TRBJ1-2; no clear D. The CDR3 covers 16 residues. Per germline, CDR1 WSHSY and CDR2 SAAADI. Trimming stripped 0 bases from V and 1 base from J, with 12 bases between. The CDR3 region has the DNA TGCGCCAGCAGTGAGTCGGCCGGGAAGGTTAACTATGGCTACACCTTC. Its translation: CASSESAGKVNYGYTF.

The CDR3 sequence is CASSHDYEQYF. CDR3 nucleotides: TGTGCCAGCAGCCATGACTACGAGCAGTACTTC. V gene TRBV16 combines with J gene TRBJ2-7; D not resolved. From germline, CDR1 is KGHSY and CDR2 FQNENV. V lost 3 bases to trimming and J lost 3 bases, with 3 bases between them. CDR3 length: 11 residues.

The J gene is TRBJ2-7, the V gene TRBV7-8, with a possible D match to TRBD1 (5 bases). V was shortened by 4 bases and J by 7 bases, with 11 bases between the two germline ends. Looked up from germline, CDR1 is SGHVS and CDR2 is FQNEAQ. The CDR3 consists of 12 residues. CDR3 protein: CASSSQGEEQYF. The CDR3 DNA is TGTGCCAGCAGCTCCCAGGGTGAGGAGCAGTACTTC. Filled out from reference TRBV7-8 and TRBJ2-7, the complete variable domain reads GAGVSQSPRYKVAKRGQDVALRCDPISGHVSLFWYQQALGQGPEFLTYFQNEAQLDKSGLPSDRFFAERPEGSVSTLKIQRTQQEDSAVYLCASSSQGEEQYFGPGTRLTVT.

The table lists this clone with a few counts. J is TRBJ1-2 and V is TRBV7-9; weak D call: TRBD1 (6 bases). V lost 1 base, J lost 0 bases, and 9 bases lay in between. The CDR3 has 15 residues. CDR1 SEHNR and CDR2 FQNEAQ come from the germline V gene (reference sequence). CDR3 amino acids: CASSLGRGANYGYTF. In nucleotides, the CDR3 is TGTGCCAGCAGCTTAGGCAGGGGCGCTAACTATGGCTACACCTTC.

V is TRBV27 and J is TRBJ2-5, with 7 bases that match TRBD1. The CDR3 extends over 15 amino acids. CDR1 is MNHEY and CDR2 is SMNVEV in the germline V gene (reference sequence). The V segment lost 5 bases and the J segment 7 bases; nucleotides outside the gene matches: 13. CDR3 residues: CASSALRGPVGTQYF. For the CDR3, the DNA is TGTGCCAGCAGTGCGTTGAGGGGGCCCGTCGGGACCCAGTACTTC.

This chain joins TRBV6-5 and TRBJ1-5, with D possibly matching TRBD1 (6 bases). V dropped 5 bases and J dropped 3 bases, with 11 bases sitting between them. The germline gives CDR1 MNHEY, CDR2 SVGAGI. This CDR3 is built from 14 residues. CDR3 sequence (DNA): TGTGCCAGCAGTAAACAGGGCTTCAATCAGCCCCAGCATTTT. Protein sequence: CASSKQGFNQPQHF.

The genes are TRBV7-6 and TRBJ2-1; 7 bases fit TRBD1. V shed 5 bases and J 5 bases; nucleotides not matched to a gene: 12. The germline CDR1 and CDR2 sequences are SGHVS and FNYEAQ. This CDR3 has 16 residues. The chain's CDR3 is CASSQNRGGAHNEQFF. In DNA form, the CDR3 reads TGTGCCAGCAGCCAGAACAGGGGTGGGGCCCACAATGAGCAGTTCTTC.

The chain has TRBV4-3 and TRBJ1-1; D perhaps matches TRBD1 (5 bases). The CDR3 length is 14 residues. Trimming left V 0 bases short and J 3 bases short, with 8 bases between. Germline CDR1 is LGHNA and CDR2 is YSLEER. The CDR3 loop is CASSQERRDTEAFF. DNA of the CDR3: TGCGCCAGCAGCCAAGAACGCAGGGACACTGAAGCTTTCTTT.

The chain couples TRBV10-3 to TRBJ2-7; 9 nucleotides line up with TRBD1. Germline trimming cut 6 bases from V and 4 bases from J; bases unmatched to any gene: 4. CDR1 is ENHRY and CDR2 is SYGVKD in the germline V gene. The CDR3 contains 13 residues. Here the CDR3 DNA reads TGTGCCATCAGGGGACAGGGAGAATACGAGCAGTACTTC. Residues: CAIRGQGEYEQYF.

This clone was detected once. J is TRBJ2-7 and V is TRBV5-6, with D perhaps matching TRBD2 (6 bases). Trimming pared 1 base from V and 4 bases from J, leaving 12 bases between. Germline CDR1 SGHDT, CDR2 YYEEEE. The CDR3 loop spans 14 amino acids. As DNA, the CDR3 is TGTGCCAGCAGCTTGTCTAGCGCAAGATACGAGCAGTACTTC. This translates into CASSLSSARYEQYF.

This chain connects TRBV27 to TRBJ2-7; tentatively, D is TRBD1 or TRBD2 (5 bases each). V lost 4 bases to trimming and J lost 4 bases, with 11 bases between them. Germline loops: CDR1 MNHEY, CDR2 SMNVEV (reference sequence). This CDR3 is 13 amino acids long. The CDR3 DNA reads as TGTGCCAGCAGTTCGGGACCTATTTACGAGCAGTACTTC. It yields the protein CASSSGPIYEQYF.